This T cell receptor beta chain comes out of a study of graft-versus-host responses after intestinal transplantation. Study-wide points: Researchers found GvH clones in recipient marrow, and some showed up first in ileum or blood.

Note on this clone: The antigen remains unidentified.

Germline V gene sequence: CDR1 SGHDT, CDR2 YYEEEE. V was shortened by 4 bases and J by 0 bases, with 13 bases between the two germline ends. The CDR3 sequence is 15 residues long. Some clones are missing from TCRdb's copy, which holds only in-frame ones; the method was immunoSEQ multiplex PCR. The repertoire holds about 97,000 clones, around 90% seen once, with more than 15% in the top ten. The chain uses TRBV5-6 and TRBJ1-1; no clear D gene. Sequencing used PBMCs, obtained about 440 days after intestinal transplant. The clonotype was recovered from a human patient who received an intestinal transplant, so some T cells may come from the graft donor. CDR3 DNA: TGTGCCAGCAGCCTAGTAAGGGATATGAACACTGAAGCTTTCTTT. This translates into CASSLVRDMNTEAFF.